This TCR beta chain emerged from a study of cytomegalovirus exposure and HLA in healthy donors. This CDR3 is built from 16 residues. V lost 1 base and J lost 2, with 14 bases in between. Germline lookup yields CDR1 SNHLY and CDR2 FYNNEI. PCR involved 60 Vbeta and 13 Jbeta primers. Sequencing used immunoSEQ multiplex PCR; TCRdb keeps in-frame clones, though not all of them. The sample yields some 100,000 clones, 70% to 80% seen once. The clonotype originates from a female donor in good health and CMV-seropositive. Sequenced sample: PBMCs. The V call is TRBV2, the J call TRBJ2-5, with D maybe TRBD1 (5 bases). This CDR3 is CASSEEFGQGQETQYF. As DNA, the CDR3 is TGTGCCAGCAGTGAAGAGTTTGGGCAGGGACAAGAGACCCAGTACTTC.